Following are 30 T cell receptor beta chains from one sample sequenced in a study of blood T cell repertoires in COVID-19 (dated by TCRdb to the early 2020s). The library was produced with the immunoSEQ multiplex PCR assay. The table was pulled from immuneACCESS by TCRdb, which kept in-frame rearrangements only. Such tables lose some clones; where checked, under half of the loss comes from unresolved V genes, and the rest has no known cause. Within this sample are 90,000 to 110,000 clones, with roughly 85% of them counted one time only. Approximately 15% of the sample is held by the ten biggest clonotypes. Sequencing was carried out using peripheral blood. The receptors were sampled from a woman older than 75 with acute or convalescent COVID-19.

The chain combines TRBV4-1 with TRBJ2-5, with D possibly TRBD2 on 5 matching bases. V was cut by 3 bases and J by 1 base, with 9 bases left in between. Germline V gene sequence: CDR1 MGHRA, CDR2 YSYEKL. This CDR3 comprises 14 residues. CDR3 region: CASSQSGVQETQYF. The CDR3 nucleotides read TGCGCCAGCAGCCAGTCCGGGGTCCAAGAGACCCAGTACTTC.

The chain employs TRBV5-1 and TRBJ2-7; 8 bases match TRBD1. Germline V gene data show CDR1 as SGHRS and CDR2 as YFSETQ. The CDR3 is made up of 14 amino acids. With 4 bases clipped from V and 5 bases from J, the junction kept 8 bases outside the gene matches. CDR3 region: CASSIGQGGHEQYF. CDR3 DNA: TGCGCCAGCAGCATAGGACAGGGTGGGCACGAGCAGTACTTC.

V gene TRBV18 combines with J gene TRBJ1-3, with TRBD1 matching 7 bases. V lost 2 bases to trimming and J lost 0 bases; unmatched junction nucleotides: 10. CDR1 and CDR2 from the germline V gene are KGHSH and LQKENI. The CDR3 spans 18 residues. CDR3: CASSPRKGGSSSGNTIYF. Here the CDR3 DNA reads TGTGCCAGCTCACCAAGGAAAGGGGGCTCATCCTCTGGAAACACCATATATTTT.

The gene calls are TRBV5-4 and TRBJ2-2, with TRBD2 matching over 7 bases. With 2 bases clipped from V and 3 bases from J, the junction kept 4 bases outside the gene matches. The CDR3 runs 15 residues. Germline V lookup: CDR1 SGHNT, CDR2 YYREEE (reference sequence). The CDR3 nucleotides read TGTGCCAGCAGCTTAGGTACTAGCGACACCGGGGAGCTGTTTTTT. Translating it yields CASSLGTSDTGELFF. Full variable domain (remainder filled in from reference TRBV5-4 and TRBJ2-2): ETGVTQSPTHLIKTRGQQVTLRCSSQSGHNTVSWYQQALGQGPQFIFQYYREEENGRGNFPPRFSGLQFPNYSSELNVNALELDDSALYLCASSLGTSDTGELFFGEGSRLTVL.

This clone has just one count. CDR3 amino acids: CASSLEQTYGYTF. The CDR3, as DNA: TGTGCCAGCAGCTTAGAACAGACCTATGGCTACACCTTC. The rearrangement joins TRBV7-2 to TRBJ1-2; no reliable D call. The CDR3 is made up of 13 amino acids. The germline V and J ends were trimmed by 1 base and 4 bases, with 7 bases remaining between them. Germline V gives CDR1 SGHTA, CDR2 FQGNSA.

The rearrangement joins TRBV11-3 to TRBJ2-7; TRBD1 might be the D (6 bases). Germline assignment: CDR1 SGHNT and CDR2 YENEEA. The V end lost 3 bases, the J end lost 3 bases, and 9 bases lay between the germline ends. The CDR3 runs to 13 residues. The CDR3 DNA reads as TGTGCCAGCAGCTTGGCCAGGGGCTACGAGCAGTACGTC. It specifies CASSLARGYEQYV.

V and J are TRBV6-6 and TRBJ1-1; a possible D gene is TRBD1 (6 bases). The V and J ends lost 6 bases and 6 bases respectively, with 17 bases between them. CDR3 length equals 14 residues. Germline V lookup: CDR1 MNHNY, CDR2 SVGAGI (reference sequence). The CDR3 is CASRTGFSQAEAFF. Here the CDR3 DNA reads TGTGCCAGCAGAACAGGGTTTAGTCAAGCTGAAGCTTTCTTT.

This sequence joins TRBV7-2 and TRBJ2-2; the D gene is possibly TRBD1 (5 bases). The V and J ends lost 2 bases and 5 bases respectively, with 9 bases between them. The V gene's germline CDR1 is SGHTA and CDR2 FQGNSA. This CDR3 is built from 14 residues. CDR3 in DNA: TGTGCCAGCAGCTTACAGGGTCGGACCGGGGAGCTGTTTTTT. Translation gives CASSLQGRTGELFF.

The chain employs TRBV19 and TRBJ2-1, with D possibly being TRBD1 (7 bases). Looked up from germline, CDR1 is LNHDA and CDR2 is SQIVND (reference sequence). The V end was cut by 3 bases, the J end by 0 bases, with 15 bases between. CDR3 length: 17 residues. The CDR3 reads CASSMAGQRNSYNEQFF. The CDR3 DNA reads TGTGCCAGTAGTATGGCGGGACAGCGAAACTCCTACAATGAGCAGTTCTTC.

This clone was picked up one time. The chain links TRBV18 to TRBJ2-7; D might be TRBD1 (5 bases). The length of the CDR3 is 14 residues. In germline, CDR1 is KGHSH, CDR2 LQKENI. Trimming took 3 bases from V and 4 from J, leaving 13 bases between them. The CDR3 is CASSPVKDRYEQYV. In DNA form, the CDR3 reads TGTGCCAGCTCACCCGTAAAAGACAGATACGAGCAGTACGTC.

The V gene is TRBV19, the J gene TRBJ2-7; a weak D match, TRBD2 (5 bases). V was clipped by 5 bases and J by 4 bases, with 12 bases between them. CDR3 size: 13 residues. CDR1 LNHDA and CDR2 SQIVND come from the germline V gene (reference sequence). The CDR3: CASSSWTAYEQYF. The CDR3 DNA sequence: TGTGCCAGTAGTTCCTGGACTGCATACGAGCAGTACTTC.

This chain uses TRBV6-2 or TRBV6-3 with TRBJ2-5; 7 nucleotides align to TRBD2. This CDR3 spans 15 amino acids. Losses at the gene ends were 2 bases for V and 2 bases for J; bases not matched to a gene: 5. The germline gives CDR1 MNHEY, CDR2 SVGEGT. The DNA for the CDR3 is TGTGCCAGCAGTTACCGGGGAGCGGGACAAGAGACCCAGTACTTC. This codes for CASSYRGAGQETQYF.

The V call is TRBV10-3, the J call TRBJ1-2; D may be TRBD1 (6 bases). The CDR3 consists of 13 residues. With 9 bases removed from V and 2 bases from J, the gap between germline ends came to 13 bases. The germline V gene has CDR1 ENHRY and CDR2 SYGVKD. The CDR3 nucleotides are TGTGCCATATCACAAGACAGGAACTATGGCTACACCTTC. This codes for CAISQDRNYGYTF.

The chain is built from TRBV24-1 and TRBJ2-1; tentative D call: TRBD2 (6 bases). V dropped 5 bases and J dropped 9 bases, with 10 bases sitting between them. The CDR3 is 12 amino acids. Germline CDR1 is KGHDR and CDR2 is SFDVKD. The CDR3 here is CATSVPGGEQFF. The CDR3 bases are TGTGCCACCAGTGTTCCCGGGGGTGAGCAGTTCTTC.

This clone was counted only a few times. This chain links TRBV14 with TRBJ1-2, with D possibly TRBD1 on 5 matching bases. Trimming cost V 4 bases and J 7 bases, with 10 bases left between them. There are 12 residues in the CDR3. Per germline, CDR1 SGHDN and CDR2 FVKESK. CDR3 in amino acids: CASSRPGSGYTF. The CDR3 DNA reads TGTGCCAGCAGCCGCCCAGGGTCTGGCTACACCTTC.

V and J are TRBV28 and TRBJ1-4, with 12 bases lining up with TRBD1. This CDR3 has 16 residues. Germline V CDR1 and CDR2: MDHEN, SYDVKM. Trimming cost V 8 bases and J 7 bases; bases outside gene matches: 11. This chain's CDR3 is CASWGQGARGAEKLFF. CDR3 DNA sequence: TGTGCCAGCTGGGGACAGGGGGCCCGAGGAGCTGAAAAACTGTTTTTT.

CDR3 nucleotide sequence: TGTGCCAGCAGTTTAGAGCGTCCAAGCACCGGGGAGCTGTTTTTT. Its protein product is CASSLERPSTGELFF. V and J are TRBV28 and TRBJ2-2; D is unresolved. V gave up 2 bases and J gave up 4 bases, with 11 bases separating them. The CDR3 runs 15 residues. Germline V lookup: CDR1 MDHEN, CDR2 SYDVKM.

This clone showed up just a few times. The chain has TRBV15 and TRBJ2-7; weak D call: TRBD2 (6 bases). Trimming left V 1 base short and J 3 bases short, with 7 bases between. CDR1 and CDR2 from the germline V gene are LNHNV and YYDKDF (reference sequence). The CDR3 spans 13 residues. The CDR3 spells CATSRGRGYEQYV. CDR3 coding DNA: TGTGCCACCAGCAGAGGGCGGGGCTACGAGCAGTACGTC.

The chain couples TRBV10-1 to TRBJ2-3; D gene ambiguous. The CDR3 is made up of 15 amino acids. Deletions cut 0 bases from V and 4 bases from J, with 11 bases between. Per the germline V gene, CDR1 is WNHNN and CDR2 is SYGVQD (reference sequence). CDR3 nucleotide sequence: TGCGCCAGCAGTGAGTCATGGCTAGTCCCAGATACGCAGTATTTT. Translating it yields CASSESWLVPDTQYF.

This rearrangement joins TRBV5-5 to TRBJ2-7; 11 bases fit TRBD1. The length of the CDR3 is 15 residues. V was pared by 4 bases and J by 4 bases, with 7 bases of the junction left unmatched. Germline values: CDR1 SGHKS, CDR2 YYEKEE (reference sequence). CDR3 region: CASSHYGQGAYEQYF. DNA for the CDR3: TGTGCCAGCAGCCACTACGGACAGGGGGCGTACGAGCAGTACTTC.

The V and J genes are TRBV5-1 and TRBJ2-1, with 7 nucleotides matching TRBD2. V shed 0 bases, J shed 6 bases, and the junction held 3 bases outside the gene matches. CDR1 is SGHRS, CDR2 YFSETQ, per germline. CDR3 length equals 14 residues. The CDR3 DNA follows: TGCGCCAGCAGCTTGGGGCCGGGGGGCAATGAGCAGTTCTTC. Translating it yields CASSLGPGGNEQFF.

The V and J genes are TRBV19 and TRBJ1-6; 10 positions agree with TRBD1. V lost 3 bases and J lost 5; bases outside the gene matches: 7. The CDR3 extends over 17 amino acids. Germline V gene sequence: CDR1 LNHDA, CDR2 SQIVND (reference sequence). The CDR3 reads CASSIGAGTGDNSPLHF. CDR3 bases: TGTGCCAGTAGTATTGGGGCCGGGACAGGGGATAATTCACCCCTCCACTTT.

This chain links TRBV19 with TRBJ2-3; 9 bases are shared with TRBD2. Germline V gene lookup returns CDR1 LNHDA and CDR2 SQIVND (reference sequence). CDR3 length: 14 residues. Losses at the gene ends were 2 bases for V and 6 bases for J; bases not matched to a gene: 3. CDR3 sequence reads: CASSIQLAGDTQYF. The CDR3 coding sequence is TGTGCCAGTAGTATACAACTAGCGGGTGATACGCAGTATTTT.

This clone was counted once. The V and J genes are TRBV13 and TRBJ2-6; 8 bases map to TRBD2. The CDR3 consists of 15 residues. Germline CDR1 is PRHDT and CDR2 is FYEKMQ (reference sequence). V was clipped by 4 bases and J by 2 bases; unmatched bases: 1. CDR3 DNA: TGTGCCAGCAGCTCAGCGGGGGCTGGGGCCAACGTCCTGACTTTC. It codes for CASSSAGAGANVLTF.

The genes are TRBV27 and TRBJ2-5; 8 bases match TRBD1. The CDR3 has 14 amino acids. CDR1 and CDR2 from the germline V gene are MNHEY and SMNVEV (reference sequence). With V trimmed by 5 bases and J by 5 bases, 7 bases remained unmatched. The DNA for the CDR3 is TGTGCCAGCAGTCAAACAGGGGGTTGGGAGACCCAGTACTTC. It codes for CASSQTGGWETQYF.

This rearrangement joins TRBV7-8 to TRBJ2-7, with 12 bases aligning to TRBD2. V gave up 5 bases and J gave up 7 bases; unmatched junction bases: 15. The CDR3 sequence is 17 residues long. The germline V gene has CDR1 SGHVS and CDR2 FQNEAQ. Written as DNA, the CDR3 is TGTGCCAGCAGCCCCCATCCTAGCGGGAGGGTTCGGAAGGAGCAGTACTTC. Translation gives CASSPHPSGRVRKEQYF.

The chain carries TRBV5-8 and TRBJ2-1; 13 bases map to TRBD2. The germline V gene has CDR1 SGHTS and CDR2 YDEGEE. The CDR3 is made up of 17 amino acids. Trimming removed 0 bases from V and 8 bases from J; junction bases left unmatched: 8. CDR3 sequence reads: CASSLAKTSGGSDEQFF. Here the CDR3 DNA reads TGTGCCAGCAGCTTGGCCAAGACTAGCGGGGGGTCGGATGAGCAGTTCTTC. Together with reference TRBV5-8 and TRBJ2-1, the CDR3 gives the full variable domain: EAGVTQSPTHLIKTRGQQATLRCSPISGHTSVYWYQQALGLGLQFLLWYDEGEERNRGNFPPRFSGRQFPNYSSELNVNALELEDSALYLCASSLAKTSGGSDEQFFGPGTRLTVL.

This rearrangement joins TRBV6-5 to TRBJ2-2, with a possible D match to TRBD1 (6 bases). V lost 6 bases to trimming and J lost 2 bases, with 13 bases between them. The CDR3 spans 15 residues. Germline V gene data show CDR1 as MNHEY and CDR2 as SVGAGI. CDR3 DNA sequence: TGTGCCAGCAGCAAGCCAGGGGTCAACACCGGGGAGCTGTTTTTT. Its translation: CASSKPGVNTGELFF.

The CDR3 DNA reads as TGTGCCAGCAGTACCCAGGGACTTGAAGCTTTCTTT. As protein: CASSTQGLEAFF. This chain joins TRBV28 and TRBJ1-1, with D perhaps TRBD1 (5 bases). V was pared by 5 bases and J by 7 bases, with 11 bases between. CDR3 length: 12 residues. Per the germline V gene, CDR1 is MDHEN and CDR2 is SYDVKM.

The CDR3 protein is CASSLVPEKDTQYF. As DNA, the CDR3 is TGCGCCAGCAGCTTGGTCCCGGAGAAGGATACGCAGTATTTT. The chain carries TRBV5-1 and TRBJ2-3; no reliable D call. The CDR3 spans 14 residues. Trimming left V 0 bases short and J 6 bases short, with 11 bases between. Per germline, CDR1 SGHRS and CDR2 YFSETQ.